This T cell receptor (beta chain) was found in a study of T-cell reconstitution after alpha-beta-depleted transplantation in children. For TCRbeta, the library was prepared with unique molecular identifiers. Via MiXCR, TCRdb re-called the PCR reads, giving one row per CDR3 protein. This sample has roughly 110,000 distinct CDR3 sequences, with about 9.3% found just once. This clonotype has ten or more counts. The clonotype originates from a boy aged 2 to 10 with acute lymphoblastic leukemia, due to receive a stem cell transplant. Sequencing used PBMCs, obtained before TCRalphabeta/CD19-depleted stem cell transplant.

The CDR3 sequence: CASRPKTGGSPPDTQYF. CDR3 in DNA: TGTGCCAGCAGGCCGAAAACAGGGGGCTCGCCCCCAGATACGCAGTATTTT. The genes are TRBV2 and TRBJ2-3, with 9 bases that match TRBD1. The CDR3 covers 17 residues. Trimming cost V 6 bases and J 4 bases; bases outside gene matches: 14. CDR1 SNHLY and CDR2 FYNNEI come from the germline V gene.